The 14 T cell receptor beta chains reported below all come from one sample, sequenced in a study of tissue T cells after allogeneic stem cell transplantation (dated by TCRdb to between 2021 and 2024). Per the publication, the time point label means: mouse harvest day 7 after allogeneic transplant. Mouse grafts consisting of 10^7 T-cell-depleted bone marrow cells combined with 10^6 splenic CD5+ T cells were administered by tail vein injection. Library method: the immunoSEQ multiplex PCR assay. The table comes from immuneACCESS by way of TCRdb, which keeps in-frame sequences with V and J called. Part of the clones is missing from these tables; in studies checked, under half for an unresolved V gene and the rest for unknown reasons. The sample table shows some 6,700 clones, and under 50% are seen once. 5.5% to 7% of the sample is in the top ten clones. The sample was gut tissue. The receptors were sampled from a female BALB/c mouse given C57BL/6 T cells with graft-versus-host disease after an allogeneic hematopoietic cell transplant.

With respect to this clone: Gene names and germline refer to mouse. The sequence runs out 1 residue before the end of the CDR3; the remainder is reconstructed from the germline J gene. The chain couples TRBV17 to TRBJ2-5, with D perhaps matching TRBD1 (5 bases). The CDR3 is 14 amino acids. Germline V gives CDR1 MNHDT, CDR2 YYDKIL. V was shortened by 4 bases and J by 5 bases, with 13 bases between the two germline ends. The CDR3 reads CASSTRQGGDTQYF. Partial CDR3 DNA: TGTGCTAGCAGTACGAGGCAGGGAGGAGACACCCAGTAC.

By share, this clone ranks as large. The genes are named according to mouse. The CDR3 end falls 1 residue outside the read, so it is completed with the germline J gene. The V and J genes are TRBV14 and TRBJ2-4; D possibly corresponds to TRBD1 (6 bases). Deletions cut 5 bases from V and 0 bases from J, with 13 bases between. Germline-derived CDR1 and CDR2 are SGHDT and FRDEAV. This CDR3 is built from 15 residues. CDR3 DNA (partial): TGTGCCAGCAGATTCCGAGGGGGTAGTCAAAACACCTTGTAC. The encoded protein is CASRFRGGSQNTLY. The CDR3 reads in full as CASRFRGGSQNTLYF.

Notes on this clone: Genes and germline come from the mouse. The CDR3 is cut off 1 residue early in the read; its end comes from the germline J gene. V is TRBV3 and J is TRBJ2-2; TRBD2 aligns across 9 bases. The CDR3 has 15 residues. V lost 4 bases, J lost 1 base, and 1 base stayed unmatched. Germline values: CDR1 SNHLY, CDR2 FYNGKV (reference sequence). Incomplete CDR3 DNA: TGTGCCAGCAGCTCGACTGGGGGAAACACCGGGCAGCTCTAC. As protein: CASSSTGGNTGQLY. Given in full, the CDR3 is CASSSTGGNTGQLYF.

This clone was counted once. The listed genes are named as in mouse. The CDR3 is cut off 1 residue early in the read; its end comes from the germline J gene. This sequence joins TRBV3 and TRBJ1-1, with TRBD1 as a possible D gene (5 bases). V gave up 1 base and J gave up 0 bases, with 6 bases separating them. This CDR3 is 14 amino acids long. CDR1 is SNHLY, CDR2 FYNGKV, per germline (reference sequence). Incomplete CDR3 DNA: TGTGCCAGCAGCTTAGGGACATCAAACACAGAAGTCTTC. Its protein product is CASSLGTSNTEVF. The complete CDR3 protein is CASSLGTSNTEVFF. The whole variable domain, remainder taken from reference TRBV3 and TRBJ1-1, is GPKVLQIPSHQIIDMGQMVTLNCDPVSNHLYFYWYKQILGQQMEFLVNFYNGKVMEKSKLFKDQFSVERPDGSYFTLKIQPTALEDSAVYFCASSLGTSNTEVFFGKGTRLTVV.

In regard to this clone: The germline and genes are mouse ones. The CDR3 end is not reached by the read, which stops 1 residue before it; the germline J gene fills it in. At the DNA level, this CDR3 is encoded by other sequences in the same sample as well. This rearrangement joins TRBV3 to TRBJ1-4, with 10 nucleotides matching TRBD1. V lost 2 bases to trimming and J lost 5 bases; unmatched junction nucleotides: 2. The CDR3 runs to 15 residues. CDR1 SNHLY and CDR2 FYNGKV come from the germline V gene (reference sequence). The sequenced CDR3 bases are TGTGCCAGCAGCTTACTGGGACAGGGGAACGAAAGATTATTT. Residues: CASSLLGQGNERLF. The full CDR3 is CASSLLGQGNERLFF.

Worth noting for this clone: The gene names here belong to mouse. The sequence runs out 1 residue before the end of the CDR3; the remainder is reconstructed from the germline J gene. The chain joins TRBV15 to TRBJ2-7, with TRBD2 matching 11 bases. The germline CDR1 and CDR2 sequences are SGHND and FRSKSL. V lost 5 bases, J lost 7 bases, and 4 bases stayed unmatched. The CDR3 totals 13 residues. The CDR3 reads CASSTGGAVEQYF. Incomplete CDR3 DNA: TGTGCCAGCAGTACTGGGGGGGCGGTAGAACAGTAC.

In regard to this clone: These gene names are mouse names. The sequenced fragment ends 1 residue before the CDR3 boundary, so the rest is inferred from the germline J gene. Other DNA sequences of this sample code for an identical CDR3. The rearrangement joins TRBV26 to TRBJ2-3, with TRBD2 identical over 8 bases. Trimming removed 2 bases from V and 0 bases from J; junction bases left unmatched: 4. CDR1 is KGHPV, CDR2 FQNQEV, per germline (reference sequence). The CDR3 extends over 16 amino acids. This CDR3 is CASSLGGAGSAETLYF. The covered CDR3 bases are TGTGCCAGCAGTCTGGGGGGGGCGGGCAGTGCAGAAACGCTGTAT.

As regards this clone: Mouse germline and gene names are used. The CDR3 goes on 1 residue after the read ends, and that part is filled in from the germline J gene. The V gene is TRBV13-1, the J gene TRBJ2-7; TRBD2 matches at 11 bases. Trimming cost V 7 bases and J 0 bases; bases outside gene matches: 6. From germline, CDR1 is NSHNY and CDR2 SYGAGN. The CDR3 runs 15 residues. CDR3 in amino acids: CASSPGTGGSYEQYF. The covered CDR3 bases are TGTGCCAGCTCTCCCGGGACTGGGGGCTCCTATGAACAGTAC.

Regarding this clone: The listed genes are named as in mouse. The CDR3 end is not reached by the read, which stops 1 residue before it; the germline J gene fills it in. J is TRBJ1-2 and V is TRBV26, with 10 positions matching TRBD1. Germline V gene sequence: CDR1 KGHPV, CDR2 FQNQEV (reference sequence). V shed 8 bases and J 2 bases; nucleotides not matched to a gene: 2. The CDR3 is 13 residues long. CDR3 amino acids: CASAGQGNSDYTF. CDR3 DNA (partial): TGTGCCAGCGCGGGACAGGGGAACTCCGACTACACC.

A note on this clone: Mouse gene names and germline throughout. The read ends 1 residue before the CDR3 terminus; that terminus is restored from the germline J gene. The chain is built from TRBV14 and TRBJ1-6; D possibly corresponds to TRBD1 (5 bases). TRBJ1-6 is an open reading frame, and its role is uncertain. Looked up from germline, CDR1 is SGHDT and CDR2 is FRDEAV. The V end was cut by 2 bases, the J end by 4 bases, with 7 bases between. The CDR3 is 14 amino acids. Partial CDR3 DNA: TGTGCCAGCAGTTTAGGACAATATAATTCGCCCCTCTAC. Translating gives CASSLGQYNSPLY. The full CDR3 reads CASSLGQYNSPLYF.

Comments on this clone: Mouse germline and gene names are used. The read ends 1 residue shy of where the CDR3 ends; the end is completed using the germline J gene. The chain joins TRBV26 to TRBJ1-2, with 8 bases aligning to TRBD1. V shed 4 bases and J 5 bases; nucleotides not matched to a gene: 3. In germline, CDR1 is KGHPV, CDR2 FQNQEV (reference sequence). CDR3 length: 13 amino acids. CDR3 sequence reads: CASSRRQGSDYTF. The CDR3 bases that were read are TGTGCCAGCAGTCGAAGACAGGGGTCCGACTACACC.

On this clone itself: Gene names are the mouse ones. The observed sequence ends 1 residue before the CDR3 terminus, with the missing tail filled in from the germline J gene. This chain uses TRBV13-3 with TRBJ2-5, with D tentatively TRBD1 or TRBD2 (5 bases each). CDR3 length: 12 amino acids. Trimming pared 3 bases from V and 6 bases from J, leaving 8 bases between. Germline CDR1 reads NNHDY; CDR2 reads SYVADS. The DNA read from the CDR3 is TGTGCCAGCAGTGGGGGGTACGACACCCAGTAC. Encoded protein: CASSGGYDTQY. The entire CDR3 protein reads CASSGGYDTQYF.

This clone was picked up a small number of times. Gene and germline names: mouse. The read halts 1 residue ahead of the CDR3 end, with the missing end drawn from the germline J gene. This rearrangement joins TRBV26 to TRBJ1-3; D call uncertain. The CDR3 has 13 amino acids. The V end lost 3 bases, the J end lost 0 bases, and 3 bases lay between the germline ends. Germline loops: CDR1 KGHPV, CDR2 FQNQEV (reference sequence). The sequenced part of the CDR3 DNA is TGTGCCAGCAGTCTCCATTCTGGAAATACGCTCTAT. It is translated as CASSLHSGNTLY. The complete CDR3 reads CASSLHSGNTLYF. The whole variable domain, remainder taken from reference TRBV26 and TRBJ1-3, is NSKVIQTPRYLVKGQGQKAKMRCIPEKGHPVVFWYQQNKNNEFKFLINFQNQEVLQQIDMTEKRFSAECPSNSPCSLEIQSSEAGDSALYLCASSLHSGNTLYFGEGSRLIVV.

This clone qualifies as medium-sized. Genes and germline are mouse. The sequenced fragment ends 1 residue before the CDR3 boundary, so the rest is inferred from the germline J gene. The chain has TRBV13-2 and TRBJ2-7; tentative D call: TRBD2 (6 bases). Germline loops: CDR1 NNHNN, CDR2 SYGAGS (reference sequence). The V end was cut by 2 bases, the J end by 0 bases, with 9 bases between. This CDR3 is built from 14 residues. The CDR3 spells CASGDWGSSYEQYF. The part of the CDR3 DNA that was read is TGTGCCAGCGGTGACTGGGGAAGCTCCTATGAACAGTAC.